This entry concerns a single TCR beta chain. Its antigen is as yet unknown. Related graft donors supplied nonmyeloablative bone marrow transplants, and mixed chimerism was transient. Thawed PBMCs were FACS-sorted into unstimulated CD4+CD25+CD127- regulatory T cells, CD4+CD25- non-regulatory cells, CD4 and CD8 cells. This entry comes from a study of Tregs in tolerant kidney transplant recipients. Using immunoSEQ multiplex PCR, the repertoire was profiled, and TCRdb retains in-frame clones only, with some absent. Of around 86,000 clones in the sample, roughly nine tenths were seen once. Study-level points and caveats: Antigen-driven expansion was suggested because donor-specific Tregs expanded more than all Tregs in tolerant patients. Tregs expanded with activated donor B cells seemed most donor-specific.

This material consisted of CD4+ T cells from blood (PBMCs), taken 24 months after the transplant. This receptor was taken from a human patient who received a combined kidney and bone marrow transplant. Some T cells could come from the graft donor.

CDR3 nucleotide sequence: TGTGCCAGCAGTTACCCCCTTGTCCTGGGGGCAGGTGAGCAGTTCTTC. Translating gives CASSYPLVLGAGEQFF. This chain connects TRBV6-5 to TRBJ2-1; TRBD1 might be the D (6 bases). CDR1 is MNHEY, CDR2 SVGAGI, per germline. This CDR3 region has 16 residues. Trimming took 2 bases from V and 9 from J, leaving 20 bases between them.